The 3 T cell receptor beta chains reported below all come from one sample, sequenced in a study of response to subunit inactivated influenza vaccine. TCRdb processed the RT-PCR reads anew with MiXCR; each CDR3 protein has one entry. This table has 550,000 to 800,000 distinct CDR3 sequences, 15% to 19% appearing once. Sample: PBMCs from blood, taken approximately 13 days after vaccination. These receptors were obtained from a man aged 45-60 years who received an inactivated influenza vaccine.

There are a few counts of this clonotype. This rearrangement joins TRBV12-3 or TRBV12-4 to TRBJ2-3; no firm D call. The CDR3 contains 14 residues. V dropped 4 bases and J dropped 3 bases, with 11 bases sitting between them. The CDR3 DNA reads as TGTGCCAGCAGTTCGCACACCCAGACAGATACGCAGTATTTT. This translates into CASSSHTQTDTQYF.

This chain links TRBV24-1 with TRBJ2-3; 11 bases match TRBD1. Per the germline V gene, CDR1 is KGHDR and CDR2 is SFDVKD. The CDR3 runs 18 residues. The junction had 10 bases not matched to a gene; V was cut back by 4 bases and J by 2 bases. The CDR3 DNA is TGTGCCACCAGTGACCCCAAGCCGGGACAGGGGGACACAGATACGCAGTATTTT. Translating gives CATSDPKPGQGDTDTQYF.

The chain links TRBV5-1 to TRBJ2-1; 7 bases are a match to TRBD2. V lost 4 bases and J lost 4; bases outside the gene matches: 8. CDR1 and CDR2 from the germline V gene are SGHRS and YFSETQ. The CDR3 loop spans 15 amino acids. CDR3 in amino acids: CASSSTSARYNEQFF. CDR3 nucleotides: TGCGCCAGCAGCAGCACTAGCGCGAGGTACAATGAGCAGTTCTTC.